This is a list of T cell receptor beta chains from one sample in a study of cytomegalovirus exposure and HLA in healthy donors. Profiling relied on immunoSEQ multiplex PCR, and the TCRdb table lists in-frame clones only, not all of them. The sample carries some 130,000 clones, around 9.7% recorded once. The specimen sequenced was PBMCs. These receptors all come from a man aged 45 to 65 in good health and CMV-seronegative. CDR3s include the opening cysteine and the closing phenylalanine or tryptophan. The D gene is left open where the match is weak. Not every row has a clone size; where given, it reads once, few, many or a size class.

d_call	clone_size	v_call	j_call	cdr3_nt	cdr3_aa
TRBD2	few	TRBV4-1	TRBJ2-7	TGCGCCAGCAGCCAAAGAAGCGGGAGGAGCTACGAGCAGTACTTC	CASSQRSGRSYEQYF
-	-	TRBV9	TRBJ2-2	TGTGCCAGCAGCGTAGCAAAGGGGTCCACCGGGGAGCTGTTTTTT	CASSVAKGSTGELFF
-	few	TRBV5-8	TRBJ1-5	TGTGCCAGCAGCTTGGGACGGGATCCCAATCAGCCCCAGCATTTT	CASSLGRDPNQPQHF
-	few	TRBV2	TRBJ1-2	TGTGCCAGCAGTTGGGGGCACCCCCCTGGTAACTATGGCTACACCTTC	CASSWGHPPGNYGYTF
TRBD1	few	TRBV7-9	TRBJ2-3	TGTGCCAGCAGCCCTAATGTGGGACAGGGGGCACGAGATACGCAGTATTTT	CASSPNVGQGARDTQYF
TRBD1	few	TRBV19	TRBJ2-5	TGTGCCAGTAGTTCTACAGGGGCCCCGGAGACCCAGTACTTC	CASSSTGAPETQYF
TRBD1	few	TRBV9	TRBJ1-1	TGTGCCAGCAGCGTAGCAGGGGGCGGGGCTGAAGCTTTCTTT	CASSVAGGGAEAFF
-	-	TRBV5-4	TRBJ1-4	TGTGCCAGCAGCTACGACATTAACGATGAAAAACTGTTTTTT	CASSYDINDEKLFF
-	few	TRBV11-3	TRBJ2-2	TGTGCCAGCAGCTTAGGGGCAGGGCGAACGGCCGGGGAGCTGTTTTTT	CASSLGAGRTAGELFF
-	-	TRBV6-6	TRBJ2-1	TGTGCCAGCAGTTATGGCAGGGGCGCCTATGAGCAGTTCTTC	CASSYGRGAYEQFF
-	few	TRBV20-1	TRBJ2-1	TGCAGTGCTACCCCTGAGGCTGAGCAGTTCTTC	CSATPEAEQFF
TRBD2	-	TRBV5-4	TRBJ2-7	TGTGCCAGCAGCTTTGGGCGGGAGGTATCCTACGAGCAGTACTTC	CASSFGREVSYEQYF
-	few	TRBV9	TRBJ2-3	TGTGCCAGCAGCGTAGGCGTGGGAGAGGGAACAGATACGCAGTATTTT	CASSVGVGEGTDTQYF
TRBD2	-	TRBV11-3	TRBJ2-1	TGTGCCAGCAGCTCAACAATAGCTAGCGGGAGGGACAATGAGCAGTTCTTC	CASSSTIASGRDNEQFF
-	-	TRBV15	TRBJ1-3	TGTGCCACCAGCTCAGACTCTGGAAACACCATATATTTT	CATSSDSGNTIYF
TRBD1	-	TRBV28	TRBJ1-2	TGTTCGACACTGGACAGGGGTGACTATGGCTACACCTTC	CSTLDRGDYGYTF
-	few	TRBV7-3	TRBJ1-1	TGTGCCAGCAGCTTAACGGGGGCTGCCACTGAAGCTTTCTTT	CASSLTGAATEAFF
TRBD2	few	TRBV11-1	TRBJ2-3	TGTGCCAGCAGCCGCGGGACTACCTACACAGATACGCAGTATTTT	CASSRGTTYTDTQYF
TRBD2	-	TRBV5-4	TRBJ2-7	TGTGCCAGCAGCCCTCGGGGGGAATACTCCTACGAGCAGTACTTC	CASSPRGEYSYEQYF
-	-	TRBV9	TRBJ2-3	TGTGCCAGCAGCGTACTCGCGGGAACTAGCACAGATACGCAGTATTTT	CASSVLAGTSTDTQYF
-	-	TRBV5-1	TRBJ2-3	TGCGCCAGCAGCTTGGGTCCAGCGGGCAACACAGATACGCAGTATTTT	CASSLGPAGNTDTQYF
TRBD1	few	TRBV7-2	TRBJ1-5	TGTGCCAGCAGCTCGACAGGGGGACCTCAGCCCCAGCATTTT	CASSSTGGPQPQHF
TRBD1	-	TRBV19	TRBJ1-1	TGTGCCAGTAGTGCCGGACAGGACCTTCAAGCTTTCTTT	CASSAGQDLQAFF
TRBD1	few	TRBV30	TRBJ1-4	TGTGCCTGGACCCCGGACAGGCGGGCTGAAAAACTGTTTTTT	CAWTPDRRAEKLFF
-	few	TRBV7-3	TRBJ2-1	TGTGCCAGCAGCTTAAATGGACTCATCGTAAATGAGCAGTTCTTC	CASSLNGLIVNEQFF
-	few	TRBV6-1	TRBJ1-1	TGTGCCAGCAGGCGACAGATGAACACTGAAGCTTTCTTT	CASRRQMNTEAFF
-	-	TRBV28	TRBJ2-7	TGTGCCAGCAGTTTACAGGCAGGGATTTACGAGCAGTACTTC	CASSLQAGIYEQYF
TRBD1	-	TRBV6-1	TRBJ2-7	TGTGCCAGCAGTGAAGGAGGTTCCGGACAGGGATACTACGAGCAGTACTTC	CASSEGGSGQGYYEQYF
-	few	TRBV5-4	TRBJ1-1	TGTGCCAGCAGCTTGGCCGTGGACAGCTTCACTGAAGCTTTCTTT	CASSLAVDSFTEAFF
TRBD1	few	TRBV5-6	TRBJ1-1	TGTGCCAGCTATCTCGGAGACAGGGGGCGGGGGGGCACTGAAGCTTTCTTT	CASYLGDRGRGGTEAFF
-	few	TRBV5-1	TRBJ1-2	TGCGCCAGCAGCGAGAGGGGCCGTCAGGGGGGCTACACCTTC	CASSERGRQGGYTF
-	few	TRBV7-2	TRBJ2-7	TGTGCCAGCAGCTGGATGGCGACTGGGTACGAGCAGTACTTC	CASSWMATGYEQYF
TRBD2	few	TRBV6-1	TRBJ2-1	TGTGCCAGCAGTCAAGTAGCGGGAGGTCGCAATGAGCAGTTCTTC	CASSQVAGGRNEQFF
TRBD1	few	TRBV19	TRBJ1-2	TGTGCCAGTAGTACCCCTCCGCTCAGGGGGGACTATGGCTACACCTTC	CASSTPPLRGDYGYTF
TRBD1	few	TRBV28	TRBJ1-2	TGTGCCAGCAGTCGGACAGGGAACTATGGCTACACCTTC	CASSRTGNYGYTF
-	few	TRBV5-1	TRBJ2-7	TGCGCCACCCCGTCCCGAGGGCGGTTCACCTACGAGCAGTACTTC	CATPSRGRFTYEQYF
-	few	TRBV7-2	TRBJ2-7	TGTGCCAGCAGCTTGACAAAGAACTACGAGCAGTACTTC	CASSLTKNYEQYF
-	few	TRBV5-1	TRBJ2-5	TGCGCCAGCAGCTTGACTAGTCTCCAAGAGACCCAGTACTTC	CASSLTSLQETQYF
-	few	TRBV7-9	TRBJ1-1	TGTGCCAGCAGCTTGCTCAGGGAATACACTGAAGCTTTCTTT	CASSLLREYTEAFF
TRBD2	-	TRBV30	TRBJ2-2	TGTGCCTGGAGTGAGGCAGCGGGAGTGTCCGGGGAGCTGTTTTTT	CAWSEAAGVSGELFF
-	few	TRBV6-6	TRBJ2-2	TGTGCCAGCAGTTGGGCGACAGCGAACACCGGGGAGCTGTTTTTT	CASSWATANTGELFF
-	-	TRBV6-6	TRBJ2-7	TGTGCCAGCAGTTACTCCGCGGGGACAGTAAGCTACGAGCAGTACTTC	CASSYSAGTVSYEQYF
TRBD2	-	TRBV6-5	TRBJ2-2	TGTGCCAGCAGTTACGAGCGGGGTGGGACCGGGGAGCTGTTTTTT	CASSYERGGTGELFF
TRBD2	-	TRBV10-1	TRBJ2-2	TGCGCCAGCAGTGAGGCGGGGGCCGGGGAGCTGTTTTTT	CASSEAGAGELFF
-	few	TRBV2	TRBJ2-7	TGTGCCAGCAGTGAGCGGAGCGGGGAGCAGTACTTC	CASSERSGEQYF
-	few	TRBV30	TRBJ1-4	TGTGCCTGGAGTGTACAAGGTCGTCAGGCAGGCGAAAAACTGTTTTTT	CAWSVQGRQAGEKLFF
-	-	TRBV18	TRBJ1-5	TGTGCCAGCTCACCAGAAAGGGGCAGGGGCAATCAGCCCCAGCATTTT	CASSPERGRGNQPQHF
TRBD1	once	TRBV7-4	TRBJ1-5	TGTGCCAGCAAGGATACCCTCTCAGGGGGCGCTGGGGATCAGCCCCAGCATTTT	CASKDTLSGGAGDQPQHF
TRBD1	few	TRBV30	TRBJ1-6	TGTGCCTGGAGGCCCGGGACAGTTAATTCACCCCTCCACTTT	CAWRPGTVNSPLHF
TRBD1	-	TRBV9	TRBJ1-2	TGTGCCAGCAGCGTAGAAGGGGGGACAGCGCCGGGCATAAATGGCTACACCTTC	CASSVEGGTAPGINGYTF
TRBD2	few	TRBV6-4	TRBJ2-2	TGTGCCAGCAGAAACCTAGCGGGGGCTGGGACCGGGGAGCTGTTTTTT	CASRNLAGAGTGELFF